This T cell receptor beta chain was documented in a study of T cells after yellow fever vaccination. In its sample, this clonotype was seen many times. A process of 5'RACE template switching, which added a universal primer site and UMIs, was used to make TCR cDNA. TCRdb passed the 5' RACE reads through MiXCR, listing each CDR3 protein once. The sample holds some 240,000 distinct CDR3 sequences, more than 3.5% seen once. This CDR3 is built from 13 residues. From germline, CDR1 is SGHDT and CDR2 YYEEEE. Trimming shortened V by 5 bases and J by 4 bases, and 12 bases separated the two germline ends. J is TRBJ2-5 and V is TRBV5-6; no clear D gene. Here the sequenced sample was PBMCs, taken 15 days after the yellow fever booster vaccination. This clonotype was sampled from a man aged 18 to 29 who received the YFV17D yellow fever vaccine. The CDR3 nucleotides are TGTGCCAGCAGGATGTGGGGTGGAGAGACCCAGTACTTC. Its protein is CASRMWGGETQYF.